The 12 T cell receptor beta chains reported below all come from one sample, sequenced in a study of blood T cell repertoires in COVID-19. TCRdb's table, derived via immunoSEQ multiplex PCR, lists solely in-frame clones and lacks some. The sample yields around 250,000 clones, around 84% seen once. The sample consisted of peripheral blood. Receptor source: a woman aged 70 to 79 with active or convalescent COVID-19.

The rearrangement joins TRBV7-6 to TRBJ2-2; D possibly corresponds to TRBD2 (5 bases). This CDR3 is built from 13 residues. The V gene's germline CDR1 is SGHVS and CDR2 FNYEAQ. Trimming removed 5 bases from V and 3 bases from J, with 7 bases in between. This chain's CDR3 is CASSQLDTGELFF. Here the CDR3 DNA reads TGTGCCAGCAGCCAACTAGACACCGGGGAGCTGTTTTTT.

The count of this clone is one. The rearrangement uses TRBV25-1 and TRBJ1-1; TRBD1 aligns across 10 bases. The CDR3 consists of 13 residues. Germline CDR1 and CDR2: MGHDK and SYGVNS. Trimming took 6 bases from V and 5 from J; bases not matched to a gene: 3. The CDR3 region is CASRGQGQTEAFF. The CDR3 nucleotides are TGTGCCAGCAGGGGACAGGGGCAAACTGAAGCTTTCTTT.

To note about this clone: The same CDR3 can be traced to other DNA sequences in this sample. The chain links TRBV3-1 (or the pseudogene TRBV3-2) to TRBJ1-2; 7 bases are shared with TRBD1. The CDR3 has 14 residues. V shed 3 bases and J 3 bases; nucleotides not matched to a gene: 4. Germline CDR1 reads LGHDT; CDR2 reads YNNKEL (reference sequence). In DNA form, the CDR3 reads TGTGCCAGCAGCCACGACAGGGTAGACTATGGCTACACCTTC. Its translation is CASSHDRVDYGYTF.

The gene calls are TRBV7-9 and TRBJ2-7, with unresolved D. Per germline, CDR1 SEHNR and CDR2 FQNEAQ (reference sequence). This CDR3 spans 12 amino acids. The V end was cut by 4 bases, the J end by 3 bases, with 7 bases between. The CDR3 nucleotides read TGTGCCAGCAGCTCGTTGAGCTACGAGCAGTACTTC. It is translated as CASSSLSYEQYF. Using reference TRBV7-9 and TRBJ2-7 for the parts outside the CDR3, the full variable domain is DTGVSQNPRHKITKRGQNVTFRCDPISEHNRLYWYRQTLGQGPEFLTYFQNEAQLEKSRLLSDRFSAERPKGSFSTLEIQRTEQGDSAMYLCASSSLSYEQYFGPGTRLTVT.

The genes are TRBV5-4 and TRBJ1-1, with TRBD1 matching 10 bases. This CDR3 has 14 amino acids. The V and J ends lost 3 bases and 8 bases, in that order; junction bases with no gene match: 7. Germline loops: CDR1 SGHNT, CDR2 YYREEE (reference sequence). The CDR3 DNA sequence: TGTGCCAGCAGCTCACGGACAGGGGGTTACGAAGCTTTCTTT. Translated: CASSSRTGGYEAFF.

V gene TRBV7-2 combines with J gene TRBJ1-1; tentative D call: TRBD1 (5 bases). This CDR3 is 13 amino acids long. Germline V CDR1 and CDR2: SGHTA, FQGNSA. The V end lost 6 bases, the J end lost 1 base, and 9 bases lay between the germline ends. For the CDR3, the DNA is TGTGCCAGCAGTTTTCAGGGGAACACTGAAGCTTTCTTT. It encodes CASSFQGNTEAFF.

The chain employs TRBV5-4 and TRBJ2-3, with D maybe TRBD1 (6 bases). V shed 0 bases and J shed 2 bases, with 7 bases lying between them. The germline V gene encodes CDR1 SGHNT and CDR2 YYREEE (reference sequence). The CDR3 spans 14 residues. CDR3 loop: CASSLGGPTDTQYF. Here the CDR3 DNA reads TGTGCCAGCAGCTTGGGGGGGCCCACAGATACGCAGTATTTT.

This CDR3 is CASRERGGFYTEAFF. CDR3 nucleotides: TGTGCCAGCAGGGAAAGAGGGGGATTCTACACTGAAGCTTTCTTT. J is TRBJ1-1 and V is TRBV3-1 (or the pseudogene TRBV3-2); tentative D call: TRBD1 (6 bases). V lost 6 bases to trimming and J lost 3 bases, with 17 bases between them. Germline V lookup: CDR1 LGHDT, CDR2 YNNKEL (reference sequence). CDR3 size: 15 residues.

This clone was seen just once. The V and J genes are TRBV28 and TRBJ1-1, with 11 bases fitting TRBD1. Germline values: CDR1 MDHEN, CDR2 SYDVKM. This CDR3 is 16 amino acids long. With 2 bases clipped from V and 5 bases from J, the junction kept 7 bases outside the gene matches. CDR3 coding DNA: TGTGCCAGCAGTTTAGGGGGACAGGGGGTACGTACTGAAGCTTTCTTT. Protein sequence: CASSLGGQGVRTEAFF.

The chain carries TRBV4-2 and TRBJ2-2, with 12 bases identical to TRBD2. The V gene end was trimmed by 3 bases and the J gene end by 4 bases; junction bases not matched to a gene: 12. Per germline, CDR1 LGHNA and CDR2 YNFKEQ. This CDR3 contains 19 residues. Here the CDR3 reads CASSHGRLAGVGSTGELFF. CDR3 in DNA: TGTGCCAGCAGCCACGGGAGACTAGCGGGGGTCGGTAGCACCGGGGAGCTGTTTTTT.

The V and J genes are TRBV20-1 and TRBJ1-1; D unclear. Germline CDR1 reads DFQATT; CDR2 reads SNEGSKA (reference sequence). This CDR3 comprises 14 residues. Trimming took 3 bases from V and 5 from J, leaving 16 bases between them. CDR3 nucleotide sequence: TGCAGTGCTAGTCGACTCGGAACGGGGACTGAAGCTTTCTTT. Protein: CSASRLGTGTEAFF.

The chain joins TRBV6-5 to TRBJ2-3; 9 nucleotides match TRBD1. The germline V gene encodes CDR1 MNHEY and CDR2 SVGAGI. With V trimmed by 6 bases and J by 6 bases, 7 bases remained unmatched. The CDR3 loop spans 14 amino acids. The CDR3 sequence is CASRGGQGEDTQYF. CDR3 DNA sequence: TGTGCCAGCAGAGGGGGACAGGGTGAGGATACGCAGTATTTT.